The rows below give T cell receptor beta chains drawn from one sample of a study of PD-L1 blockade in urothelial cancer. Data came from immunoSEQ multiplex PCR; TCRdb stores just in-frame clones and leaves some out. The sample lists 60,000 to 70,000 clones; over 75% were seen once. The specimen comprised PBMCs, sampled around atezolizumab (anti-PD-L1) treatment. Receptors originate from a man aged 65-85 years with urothelial cancer. The CDR3 runs from the conserved cysteine through the conserved F or W. The D gene is left open where the match is weak. Only part of the rows carry a size: once, few, many, or a class if the clone is expanded.

d_call clone_size j_call v_call cdr3_aa cdr3_nt
. few TRBJ1-1 TRBV29-1 CSYEGTPNTEAFF TGCAGCTACGAGGGGACACCGAACACTGAAGCTTTCTTT
. once TRBJ2-7 TRBV6-1 CASSEEGHPGTYEQYF TGTGCCAGCAGTGAAGAGGGACACCCTGGGACCTACGAGCAGTACTTC
. . TRBJ1-1 TRBV5-1 CASSLGFGEGNTEAFF TGCGCCAGCAGCTTGGGTTTCGGGGAGGGGAACACTGAAGCTTTCTTT
. few TRBJ1-5 TRBV4-3 CASSQEEGQPQHF TGCGCCAGCAGCCAAGAGGAGGGCCAGCCCCAGCATTTT
. . TRBJ1-4 TRBV28 CASSLGSQGYTTNEKLFF TGTGCCAGCAGTTTAGGTAGCCAGGGCTATACAACTAATGAAAAACTGTTTTTT
. . TRBJ1-2 TRBV6-1 CASSEAGEDGYTF TGTGCCAGCAGTGAAGCTGGGGAGGATGGCTACACCTTC
. . TRBJ1-5 TRBV6-1 CASSFRDSNQPQHF TGTGCCAGCAGCTTCAGGGATAGCAATCAGCCCCAGCATTTT
. . TRBJ2-7 TRBV7-9 CASSSGQRDVYEQYF TGTGCCAGCAGCTCCGGACAGCGAGACGTCTACGAGCAGTACTTC
TRBD1 once TRBJ1-2 TRBV7-2 CASSLVGQGVDGYTF TGTGCCAGCAGCTTAGTGGGCCAGGGGGTCGATGGCTACACCTTC
. . TRBJ2-3 TRBV19 CASSISGYTDTQYF TGTGCCAGTAGTATTTCGGGATACACAGATACGCAGTATTTT